The rows below give T cell receptor beta chains drawn from one sample of a study of cytomegalovirus exposure and HLA in healthy donors. Clones were read by immunoSEQ multiplex PCR, and TCRdb kept only the in-frame ones, dropping some. Of about 160,000 clones listed, about 71% are singletons. The sequenced sample consisted of PBMCs. These receptors were taken from a woman aged 25 to 39 in good health and CMV-seronegative. CDR3s include the opening cysteine and the closing phenylalanine or tryptophan. Each record gives: V gene, clone size, D gene, J gene, CDR3 protein, CDR3 DNA. A D gene is named only where the DNA matches it firmly. Not every row has a clone size; where given, it reads once, few, many or a size class.

v_call: TRBV7-9
clone_size: NA
d_call: TRBD1
j_call: TRBJ2-5
cdr3_aa: CASRITGGGGETQYF
cdr3_nt: TGTGCCAGCAGAATCACAGGGGGTGGTGGAGAGACCCAGTACTTC

v_call: TRBV5-8
clone_size: once
d_call: NA
j_call: TRBJ2-7
cdr3_aa: CASSFFQGTASYEQYF
cdr3_nt: TGTGCCAGCAGCTTTTTTCAAGGCACAGCATCCTACGAGCAGTACTTC

v_call: TRBV7-6
clone_size: NA
d_call: NA
j_call: TRBJ2-3
cdr3_aa: CASSRGGLLDTQYF
cdr3_nt: TGTGCCAGCAGCAGAGGCGGGCTCCTGGATACGCAGTATTTT

v_call: TRBV29-1
clone_size: NA
d_call: TRBD1
j_call: TRBJ2-2
cdr3_aa: CSAGTVNTGELFF
cdr3_nt: TGCAGCGCCGGGACAGTGAACACCGGGGAGCTGTTTTTT

v_call: TRBV2
clone_size: NA
d_call: NA
j_call: TRBJ1-6
cdr3_aa: CASSGSGEGSPLHF
cdr3_nt: TGTGCCAGCAGTGGATCCGGGGAGGGCTCACCCCTCCACTTT

v_call: TRBV23-1
clone_size: NA
d_call: NA
j_call: TRBJ1-1
cdr3_aa: CASSRGGAGRHTEAFF
cdr3_nt: TGCGCCAGCAGTCGAGGGGGGGCAGGGCGGCACACTGAAGCTTTCTTT

v_call: TRBV15
clone_size: few
d_call: TRBD1
j_call: TRBJ1-1
cdr3_aa: CATSRLPQGARTEAFF
cdr3_nt: TGTGCCACCAGCAGATTACCGCAGGGGGCTAGAACTGAAGCTTTCTTT

v_call: TRBV15
clone_size: few
d_call: NA
j_call: TRBJ2-3
cdr3_aa: CATSREHSFTDTQYF
cdr3_nt: TGTGCCACCAGCAGAGAACACAGCTTCACAGATACGCAGTATTTT

v_call: TRBV7-2
clone_size: NA
d_call: NA
j_call: TRBJ1-5
cdr3_aa: CASSHRGQPQHF
cdr3_nt: TGTGCCAGCAGCCATAGGGGGCAGCCCCAGCATTTT

v_call: TRBV6-4
clone_size: NA
d_call: TRBD2
j_call: TRBJ2-1
cdr3_aa: CASSVSIASGGNEQFF
cdr3_nt: TGTGCCAGCAGTGTCTCTATAGCTAGCGGGGGCAATGAGCAGTTCTTC

v_call: TRBV28
clone_size: NA
d_call: TRBD1
j_call: TRBJ1-5
cdr3_aa: CASSSRTGNQPQHF
cdr3_nt: TGTGCCAGCAGTTCAAGGACAGGGAATCAGCCCCAGCATTTT

v_call: TRBV2
clone_size: NA
d_call: NA
j_call: TRBJ2-5
cdr3_aa: CASRRGGETQYF
cdr3_nt: TGTGCCAGCAGGAGGGGAGGAGAGACCCAGTACTTC

v_call: TRBV7-3
clone_size: NA
d_call: NA
j_call: TRBJ2-1
cdr3_aa: CASSLKPRGAGNEQFF
cdr3_nt: TGTGCCAGCAGCTTAAAACCCCGGGGGGCCGGGAATGAGCAGTTCTTC

v_call: TRBV6-6
clone_size: NA
d_call: TRBD1
j_call: TRBJ2-7
cdr3_aa: CASSLGTGGFEQYF
cdr3_nt: TGTGCCAGCAGTTTAGGGACAGGGGGTTTCGAGCAGTACTTC

v_call: TRBV18
clone_size: few
d_call: TRBD2
j_call: TRBJ2-7
cdr3_aa: CASSPMTSAYEQYF
cdr3_nt: TGTGCCAGCTCACCGATGACTAGCGCTTACGAGCAGTACTTC

v_call: TRBV19
clone_size: NA
d_call: TRBD1
j_call: TRBJ2-7
cdr3_aa: CASSTGQGFEQYF
cdr3_nt: TGTGCCAGTAGTACGGGACAGGGGTTCGAGCAGTACTTC

v_call: TRBV5-4
clone_size: NA
d_call: NA
j_call: TRBJ2-2
cdr3_aa: CASSSTGRAGELFF
cdr3_nt: TGTGCCAGCAGCTCCACAGGGAGGGCCGGGGAGCTGTTTTTT

v_call: TRBV27
clone_size: NA
d_call: NA
j_call: TRBJ2-1
cdr3_aa: CASSLRGGAEQFF
cdr3_nt: TGTGCCAGCAGTTTAAGGGGGGGTGCTGAGCAGTTCTTC

v_call: TRBV5-1
clone_size: NA
d_call: NA
j_call: TRBJ2-7
cdr3_aa: CASRGAIGDYEQYF
cdr3_nt: TGCGCCAGCAGGGGAGCAATTGGGGATTACGAGCAGTACTTC

v_call: TRBV29-1
clone_size: NA
d_call: TRBD1
j_call: TRBJ1-4
cdr3_aa: CSVRGTATNEKLFF
cdr3_nt: TGCAGCGTTAGGGGGACAGCAACTAATGAAAAACTGTTTTTT

v_call: TRBV2
clone_size: NA
d_call: TRBD2
j_call: TRBJ2-1
cdr3_aa: CASTPTSGGYNEQFF
cdr3_nt: TGTGCCAGCACCCCGACTAGCGGGGGTTACAATGAGCAGTTCTTC

v_call: TRBV2
clone_size: NA
d_call: TRBD1
j_call: TRBJ2-2
cdr3_aa: CASSVQGVGELLF
cdr3_nt: TGTGCCAGCAGTGTTCAGGGGGTCGGGGAGCTGCTTTTT

v_call: TRBV7-9
clone_size: few
d_call: NA
j_call: TRBJ1-4
cdr3_aa: CASSEKMYEKLFF
cdr3_nt: TGTGCCAGCAGCGAGAAGATGTATGAAAAACTGTTTTTT